These 2 T cell receptor beta chains originate from one sample sequenced in a study of cytomegalovirus exposure and HLA in healthy donors. PCR employed 60 Vbeta and 13 Jbeta primers. Profiled with immunoSEQ multiplex PCR; TCRdb holds only in-frame clones, not every one. The sample totals approximately 58,000 clones. Sequences were obtained from PBMCs. The receptors stem from a man aged 18 to 29 in good health and CMV-seropositive.

V and J are TRBV13 and TRBJ2-7; 11 positions agree with TRBD2. J lost 2 bases, V lost 4 bases, and 10 bases had no gene match. This CDR3 contains 17 residues. Germline lookup yields CDR1 PRHDT and CDR2 FYEKMQ (reference sequence). CDR3 region: CASSSRIAGGKTYEQYF. In DNA, the CDR3 is TGTGCCAGCAGCTCCCGCATAGCGGGAGGGAAGACCTACGAGCAGTACTTC. The full variable domain, in which reference TRBV13 and TRBJ2-7 provide the parts outside the CDR3, is AAGVIQSPRHLIKEKRETATLKCYPIPRHDTVYWYQQGPGQDPQFLISFYEKMQSDKGSIPDRFSAQQFSDYHSELNMSSLELGDSALYFCASSSRIAGGKTYEQYFGPGTRLTVT.

The V gene is TRBV4-1, the J gene TRBJ2-3; 7 nucleotides match TRBD2. The CDR3 totals 16 residues. Germline trimming cut 4 bases from V and 6 bases from J; bases unmatched to any gene: 13. Looked up from germline, CDR1 is MGHRA and CDR2 is YSYEKL. CDR3 region: CASSPTGFGRRDTQYF. For the CDR3, the DNA is TGCGCCAGCAGCCCAACCGGATTCGGGAGGCGGGATACGCAGTATTTT.